Shown below are 12 T cell receptor beta chains from a single sample sequenced in a study of blood T cell repertoires in COVID-19 (dated by TCRdb to the early 2020s). Library generation was performed with the immunoSEQ multiplex PCR assay. TCRdb retrieved this table from immuneACCESS and kept in-frame rearrangements only. Not all clones are present; in checked studies, unresolved V genes account for under half, and no reason is known for the remainder. In this sample the table shows fewer than 350,000 clones, about 90% of which occur a single time. Of the sample, approximately 8% is held by the ten largest clones. Sequenced input: peripheral blood. These receptors all stem from a woman aged 45-65 years who had recovered from COVID-19.

The V and J genes are TRBV5-4 and TRBJ2-5; 7 bases are shared with TRBD1. The CDR3 totals 16 residues. Germline trimming cut 3 bases from V and 5 bases from J; bases unmatched to any gene: 13. CDR1 SGHNT and CDR2 YYREEE come from the germline V gene (reference sequence). CDR3 sequence reads: CASSSVTGSRRETQYF. The CDR3 DNA sequence: TGTGCCAGCAGCTCAGTGACAGGGTCCCGTCGGGAGACCCAGTACTTC.

The gene calls are TRBV7-9 and TRBJ1-2, with TRBD1 matching 7 bases. V lost 5 bases, J lost 1 base, and 10 bases stayed unmatched. This CDR3 has 16 residues. Looked up from germline, CDR1 is SEHNR and CDR2 is FQNEAQ (reference sequence). This CDR3 is CASSQGERLINYGYTF. CDR3 DNA: TGTGCCAGCAGCCAGGGGGAGAGACTAATTAACTATGGCTACACCTTC.

This clone was seen once. The chain has TRBV5-8 and TRBJ2-1, with 7 positions matching TRBD2. This CDR3 has 13 amino acids. The V gene's germline CDR1 is SGHTS and CDR2 YDEGEE. J lost 5 bases, V lost 1 base, and 0 bases had no gene match. The CDR3 nucleotides read TGTGCCAGCAGCTTGCTAGCGGACAATGAGCAGTTCTTC. Encoded protein: CASSLLADNEQFF.

The chain links TRBV28 to TRBJ2-5; D not resolved. The CDR3 has 14 residues. Germline CDR1 is MDHEN and CDR2 is SYDVKM. The V end was cut by 0 bases, the J end by 0 bases, with 5 bases between. The CDR3 bases are TGTGCCAGCAGTTTATGGGCAAACCAAGAGACCCAGTACTTC. This codes for CASSLWANQETQYF.

This sequence joins TRBV28 and TRBJ1-1; a weak D match, TRBD1 (6 bases). V was shortened by 5 bases and J by 6 bases, with 16 bases between the two germline ends. Germline values: CDR1 MDHEN, CDR2 SYDVKM. The CDR3 is 14 residues long. The CDR3 reads CASSPQQGYPEAFF. The CDR3 nucleotides read TGTGCCAGCAGTCCACAACAGGGTTATCCTGAAGCTTTCTTT.

J is TRBJ1-1 and V is TRBV6-2 or TRBV6-3, with a possible D match to TRBD1 (5 bases). CDR1 and CDR2 (germline): MNHEY, SVGEGT. The CDR3 runs 15 residues. The V end lost 4 bases, the J end lost 3 bases, and 15 bases lay between the germline ends. DNA of the CDR3: TGTGCCAGCAGTTGGGCTTGGGGAGGGGACACTGAAGCTTTCTTT. Encoded protein: CASSWAWGGDTEAFF.

CDR3 sequence reads: CASSSADTQYF. The CDR3 nucleotides read TGTGCCAGCAGTTCCGCGGATACGCAGTATTTT. V usage is TRBV12-3 or TRBV12-4 and J usage is TRBJ2-3; D is undetermined. V shed 4 bases and J shed 6 bases, with 5 bases lying between them. This CDR3 region has 11 residues.

This sequence joins TRBV5-4 and TRBJ1-6, with D possibly being TRBD1 (5 bases). V was cut by 4 bases and J by 9 bases, with 14 bases left in between. From germline, CDR1 is SGHNT and CDR2 YYREEE (reference sequence). CDR3 size: 14 residues. CDR3 protein: CASSPPQGGSPLHF. CDR3 DNA: TGTGCCAGCAGCCCTCCGCAGGGTGGTTCACCCCTCCACTTT.

The chain carries TRBV20-1 and TRBJ2-5; the match to TRBD1 covers 11 bases. Germline values: CDR1 DFQATT, CDR2 SNEGSKA (reference sequence). The trim removed 3 bases at V and 3 bases at J, leaving 3 bases unmatched. The CDR3 has 14 amino acids. The CDR3 DNA reads as TGCAGTGCTAGTTGGGACAGGGGGAAAGAGACCCAGTACTTC. Translation: CSASWDRGKETQYF.

V and J are TRBV7-2 and TRBJ2-7; tentatively, D is TRBD1 (6 bases). Germline V gives CDR1 SGHTA, CDR2 FQGNSA. V was trimmed by 1 base and J by 0 bases, leaving 10 bases between them. The CDR3 consists of 15 residues. The CDR3 bases are TGTGCCAGCAGCTTAGTCAGGGGTTACTCCTACGAGCAGTACTTC. This gives the protein CASSLVRGYSYEQYF.

The chain employs TRBV4-1 and TRBJ2-2; D is unclear. From germline, CDR1 is MGHRA and CDR2 YSYEKL. Trimming left V 1 base short and J 6 bases short, with 9 bases between. The CDR3 has 14 residues. CDR3 sequence reads: CASSQATPAGELFF. For the CDR3, the DNA is TGCGCCAGCAGCCAAGCTACCCCGGCCGGGGAGCTGTTTTTT.

The chain has TRBV5-1 and TRBJ2-3, with 8 positions matching TRBD2. With 4 bases clipped from V and 4 bases from J, the junction kept 5 bases outside the gene matches. This CDR3 comprises 14 residues. Germline values: CDR1 SGHRS, CDR2 YFSETQ. The CDR3 protein is CASSPGTSADTQYF. The CDR3 region has the DNA TGCGCCAGCAGCCCCGGGACTAGTGCAGATACGCAGTATTTT.